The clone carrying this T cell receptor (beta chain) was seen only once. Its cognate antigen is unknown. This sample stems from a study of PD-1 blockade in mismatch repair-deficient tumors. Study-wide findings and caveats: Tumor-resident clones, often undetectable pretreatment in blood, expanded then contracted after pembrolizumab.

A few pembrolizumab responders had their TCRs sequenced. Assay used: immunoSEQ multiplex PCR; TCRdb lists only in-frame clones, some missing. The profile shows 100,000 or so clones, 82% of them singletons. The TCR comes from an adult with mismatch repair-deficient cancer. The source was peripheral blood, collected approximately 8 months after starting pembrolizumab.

The CDR3 sequence: CASSAKGGDSSYNEQFF. In nucleotides, the CDR3 is TGTGCCAGCAGCGCCAAGGGGGGGGATAGCTCCTACAATGAGCAGTTCTTC. The chain combines TRBV9 with TRBJ2-1, with D possibly matching TRBD2 (7 bases). Germline CDR1 SGDLS, CDR2 YYNGEE. V lost 3 bases and J 0 bases, leaving 16 bases between the germline ends. This CDR3 has 17 amino acids.